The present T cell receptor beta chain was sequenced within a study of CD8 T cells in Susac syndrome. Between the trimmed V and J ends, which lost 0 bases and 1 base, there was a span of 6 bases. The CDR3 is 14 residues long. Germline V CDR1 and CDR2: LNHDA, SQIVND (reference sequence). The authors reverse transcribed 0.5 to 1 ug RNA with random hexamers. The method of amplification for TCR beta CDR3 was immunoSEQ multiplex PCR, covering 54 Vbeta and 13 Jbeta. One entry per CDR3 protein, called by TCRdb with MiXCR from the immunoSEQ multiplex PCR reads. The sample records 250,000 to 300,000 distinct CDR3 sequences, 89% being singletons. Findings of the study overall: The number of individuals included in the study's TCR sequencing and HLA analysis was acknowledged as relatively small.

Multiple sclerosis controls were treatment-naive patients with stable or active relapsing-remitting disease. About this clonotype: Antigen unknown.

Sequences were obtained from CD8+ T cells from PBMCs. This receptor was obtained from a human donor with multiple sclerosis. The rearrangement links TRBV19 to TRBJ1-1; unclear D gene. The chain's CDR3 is CASSIDSPNTEAFF. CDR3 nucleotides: TGTGCCAGTAGTATAGATTCCCCGAACACTGAAGCTTTCTTT.